This TCR beta chain stems from a study of shared clonotypes between healthy human individuals. In the case of this clone: Its antigen is still unknown.

Deep-level assay runs were performed. Sorted-subset replicate PCR reactions were performed with approximately 200 ng DNA, corresponding to roughly 29,000 T cell genomes. Sequencing used immunoSEQ multiplex PCR; TCRdb keeps in-frame clones, though not all of them. The sample includes 2 million to 2.5 million clones, approximately 95% of them seen just once. Study results and caveats: Clonotypes not shared had lower generation probabilities than those common to all four donors. The genetic and exposure-history diversity represented was limited by few donors.

Unmatched junction bases numbered 11, after V lost 3 bases and J lost 5 bases. The CDR3 sequence is 17 residues long. From germline, CDR1 is SGHRS and CDR2 YFSETQ. Sequenced sample: naive CD4+ T cells sorted from blood. The subset: CD45RA+ positively selected. The receptor was derived from a man aged 18 to 29 in good health. The chain joins TRBV5-1 to TRBJ2-5, with 12 bases that match TRBD2. The CDR3: CASSSRLAGGPRETQYF. DNA of the CDR3: TGCGCCAGCAGCTCCCGTCTAGCGGGAGGGCCACGGGAGACCCAGTACTTC.